This T cell receptor (beta chain) originates from a study of cytomegalovirus exposure and HLA in healthy donors. Study-wide results and caveats: Within the 100 to 150 validation repertoires, first-cohort TCR clusters tended to co-occur, according to a later analysis. In vitro checks showed that a few CMV-associated chains really do target CMV antigens.

Profiled with immunoSEQ multiplex PCR; TCRdb holds only in-frame clones, not every one. Here the sample spans 200,000 to 250,000 clones, 65% to 85% being singletons. This clone came up once. Its antigen is unidentified. This TCR was sampled from a woman aged 25 to 39 in good health and CMV-seropositive. The sequenced sample consisted of PBMCs.

In DNA form, the CDR3 reads TGCGCCAGCAGCTTCGGACGGGAGGGCCGCCACGAGCAGTACTTC. Its protein product is CASSFGREGRHEQYF. This chain connects TRBV5-1 to TRBJ2-7; TRBD2 agrees at 8 bases. This CDR3 has 15 amino acids. The V and J ends lost 2 bases and 5 bases, in that order; junction bases with no gene match: 9. Germline V gene sequence: CDR1 SGHRS, CDR2 YFSETQ.